The 9 T cell receptor beta chains reported below all come from one sample, sequenced in a study of patients and donors after allogeneic stem cell transplantation (dated by TCRdb to about 2020). Preparation of the library involved RT-PCR. TCRdb records NextSeq 550 as the sequencer. TCRdb redid the processing of the public reads, applying fastp at Q25 and MiXCR, and retained in-frame beta chains. A single entry per CDR3 protein holds the most common genes and DNA from its merged rows. Within this sample are approximately 60,000 distinct CDR3 sequences, with about 14% of them counted one time only. Approximately 33% of the sample comes from the top ten. Material for sequencing was blood, either unsorted or a sorted T cell fraction (not recorded which). Receptors originate from a human donor who was either an allogeneic HSCT recipient or a stem cell or donor lymphocyte infusion donor (not recorded which). It is not recorded whose cells these are; they may come from a transplant donor.

This clonotype was observed a handful of times. This chain connects TRBV2 to TRBJ2-7, with 7 bases aligning to TRBD1. Germline V lookup: CDR1 SNHLY, CDR2 FYNNEI. After removal of 3 bases from V and 0 bases from J, the junction contained 8 bases not matched to a gene. The CDR3 is 16 residues long. The CDR3 DNA is TGTGCCAGCAGTGAGGAGGTCAGGGGGATCTCCTACGAGCAGTACTTC. This encodes CASSEEVRGISYEQYF.

In its sample, this clonotype was seen a few times. Here the CDR3 DNA reads TGTGCCAGCAGCTTAGAGGCTGGTCGGGAAGACATTCAGTACTTC. It yields the protein CASSLEAGREDIQYF. J is TRBJ2-4 and V is TRBV7-6, with D perhaps matching TRBD2 (5 bases). The V gene's germline CDR1 is SGHVS and CDR2 FNYEAQ. There are 15 residues in the CDR3. V was cut by 1 base and J by 8 bases, with 15 bases left in between.

By sample share, this clonotype is medium-sized. The V gene is TRBV11-1, the J gene TRBJ1-1; no clear D. V shed 6 bases and J shed 7 bases, with 15 bases lying between them. CDR3 length: 13 residues. The germline CDR1 and CDR2 sequences are SGHAT and FQDESV (reference sequence). The CDR3 DNA follows: TGTGCCAGCAGACCCAGCGGAGGTGATGAAGCTTTCTTT. This codes for CASRPSGGDEAFF. Variable domain in full (rest from reference TRBV11-1 and TRBJ1-1): EAEVAQSPRYKITEKSQAVAFWCDPISGHATLYWYRQILGQGPELLVQFQDESVVDDSQLPKDRFSAERLKGVDSTLKIQPAELGDSAMYLCASRPSGGDEAFFGQGTRLTVV.

This clonotype was counted many times. This rearrangement joins TRBV9 to TRBJ1-1, with D perhaps TRBD1 (5 bases). The CDR3 contains 15 residues. V was shortened by 3 bases and J by 0 bases, with 12 bases between the two germline ends. Germline CDR1 is SGDLS and CDR2 is YYNGEE. CDR3 coding DNA: TGTGCCAGCAGCGCCCGGGACGGACTGAACACTGAAGCTTTCTTT. Its translation: CASSARDGLNTEAFF.

The genes are TRBV5-1 and TRBJ2-1; 10 nucleotides match TRBD2. Germline V gene lookup returns CDR1 SGHRS and CDR2 YFSETQ. The V gene end was trimmed by 3 bases and the J gene end by 6 bases; junction bases not matched to a gene: 12. This CDR3 is built from 17 residues. The CDR3 DNA reads as TGCGCCAGCAGCTGGAGTACCGCAGCGGGAGGGCCCAATGAGCAGTTCTTC. Its translation: CASSWSTAAGGPNEQFF.

The sample holds a few counts of this clonotype. This chain uses TRBV12-3 or TRBV12-4 with TRBJ2-7; a possible D gene is TRBD1 (6 bases). The CDR3 is 14 amino acids. The V end was cut by 1 base, the J end by 1 base, with 8 bases between. CDR3 sequence reads: CASSLGDTSYEQYF. The CDR3 nucleotides read TGTGCCAGCAGTTTAGGGGACACATCCTACGAGCAGTACTTC.

The chain carries TRBV20-1 and TRBJ2-3; D possibly matches TRBD1 or TRBD2 (6 bases each). There are 15 residues in the CDR3. Germline V gene sequence: CDR1 DFQATT, CDR2 SNEGSKA (reference sequence). V lost 1 base and J 4 bases, leaving 15 bases between the germline ends. This CDR3 is CSARVTGAAADTQYF. The DNA for the CDR3 is TGCAGTGCTAGAGTTACGGGGGCAGCCGCAGATACGCAGTATTTT.

This clonotype has just a few counts. V is TRBV20-1 and J is TRBJ2-3; 12 nucleotides agree with TRBD1. J lost 0 bases, V lost 1 base, and 11 bases had no gene match. This CDR3 has 19 residues. The germline V gene encodes CDR1 DFQATT and CDR2 SNEGSKA (reference sequence). This CDR3 is CSARALPGQGALSTDTQYF. The CDR3 coding sequence is TGCAGTGCTAGAGCCCTCCCGGGACAGGGGGCTCTGAGCACAGATACGCAGTATTTT.

This clonotype was counted ten times or more. CDR3 sequence reads: CASSLENSPLHF. The DNA of the CDR3 is TGTGCCAGCAGCTTGGAGAATTCACCCCTCCACTTT. This chain connects TRBV5-5 to TRBJ1-6; no firm D call. Between the trimmed V and J ends, which lost 0 bases and 7 bases, there was a span of 2 bases. The CDR3 length is 12 residues. Germline lookup yields CDR1 SGHKS and CDR2 YYEKEE (reference sequence).